Listed below are T cell receptor beta chains from one sample, sequenced in a study of regulatory T cells in long-lasting Graves disease. TCRdb ran MiXCR on the multiplex PCR reads and lists one entry per CDR3 protein. The sample includes 450,000 to 600,000 distinct CDR3 sequences, about 16% of them seen just once. The same data also went into a second study, on T cells in Graves' hyperthyroidism and ophthalmopathy.

Material: peripheral blood mononuclear cells (PBMCs), obtained at new diagnosis, from a patient treated with antithyroid drugs. These receptors were taken from a man between 40 and 49 years old with Graves disease. Both conserved end residues are part of each CDR3. D genes are given only for firm matches. Size is stated for part of the rows, as once, few or many counts, or as a class when the clone is expanded.

d_call,clone_size,j_call,v_call,cdr3_nt,cdr3_aa
TRBD1,few,TRBJ1-3,TRBV20-1,TGCAGTGCTAGAGGAACAGGGGGCGCAGGAAACACCATATATTTT,CSARGTGGAGNTIYF
NA,many,TRBJ2-3,TRBV28,TGTGCCGCGGGACCCCCCCTCGATACGCAGTATTTT,CAAGPPLDTQYF
NA,NA,TRBJ1-5,TRBV6-1,TGTGCCAGCAGTGGTTTGGGGCAGCCCCAGCATTTT,CASSGLGQPQHF
NA,many,TRBJ2-5,TRBV2,TGTGCCAGCAGTGACCCTACCTGGGACCTAGCACAGACAGAGACCCAGTACTTC,CASSDPTWDLAQTETQYF
TRBD1,many,TRBJ1-5,TRBV9,TGTGCCAGCAGCTTGGGGGGACAGGGGGATCAGCCCCAGCATTTT,CASSLGGQGDQPQHF
NA,NA,TRBJ2-1,TRBV28,TGTGCCAGCAGTTACGGGGGTTACAATGAGCAGTTCTTC,CASSYGGYNEQFF
NA,few,TRBJ2-3,TRBV4-1,TGCGCCAGCAGCCTAGAACACATAGCAGATACGCAGTATTTT,CASSLEHIADTQYF
NA,many,TRBJ2-1,TRBV14,TGTGCCAGCAGCGACGTTTGGGGTTATGGGGCAGAGCAGTTCTTC,CASSDVWGYGAEQFF
TRBD2,NA,TRBJ2-3,TRBV12-3/TRBV12-4,TGTGCCAGCAGTCAGCTAGCGGGAATCACAGATACGCAGTATTTT,CASSQLAGITDTQYF
NA,many,TRBJ2-2,TRBV29-1,TGCAGCGGGCAGGGGACTTACACCGGGGAGCTGTTTTTT,CSGQGTYTGELFF
NA,few,TRBJ1-1,TRBV9,TGTGCCAGCAGCGCAGAGGGGAGTTTGAACACTGAAGCTTTCTTT,CASSAEGSLNTEAFF
NA,NA,TRBJ2-2,TRBV5-1,TGCGCCAGCAGCTTGGGTGAGGGGAACTCCCCCGGGGAGCTGTTTTTT,CASSLGEGNSPGELFF
NA,few,TRBJ1-1,TRBV7-9,TGTGCCAGCAGCTTAGCGAGAGGGGCTTTCTTT,CASSLARGAFF